This T cell receptor (beta chain) comes out of a study of cytomegalovirus exposure and HLA in healthy donors. Regarding the study as a whole: Reportedly, cytomegalovirus status was diagnosed with high sensitivity and specificity. Cytomegalovirus association was assigned to 170 or so TCR beta chains.

Germline V gene lookup returns CDR1 MNHEY and CDR2 SVGAGI. Between the trimmed V and J ends, which lost 6 bases and 4 bases, there was a span of 12 bases. This CDR3 comprises 13 residues. Libraries were prepared by immunoSEQ multiplex PCR; TCRdb keeps only in-frame clonotypes and omits some of them. There are 250,000 to 300,000 clones in the sample; roughly 85% occur only once, and about 1% lies in the top ten. This clone has more than one count but fewer than ten. Its antigen is unidentified. Sequenced material: PBMCs. This TCR was sampled from a woman aged 18-35 years in good health and CMV-seronegative. This chain links TRBV6-5 with TRBJ1-2, with no clear D. The CDR3 coding sequence is TGTGCCAGCAGGCTGACTGAGGGCTATGGCTACACCTTC. This codes for CASRLTEGYGYTF.